Each of the 8 T cell receptor beta chains below was sequenced from the same sample in a study of blood T cell repertoires in COVID-19. Sequencing was performed with immunoSEQ multiplex PCR; in TCRdb, only in-frame clones are kept and a portion is missing. The sample includes tens of thousands of clones, roughly 84% of them seen just once. The sequenced sample was peripheral blood. The receptors stem from a woman aged 70-85 years with acute or convalescent COVID-19.

This clone was recorded only once. The CDR3 coding sequence is TGTGCCAGCGACGCGACAGGGTCCTTCGGAAACACCATATATTTT. Translated: CASDATGSFGNTIYF. The chain uses TRBV9 and TRBJ1-3; 7 nucleotides agree with TRBD1. The V and J ends lost 7 bases and 4 bases, in that order; junction bases with no gene match: 11. Germline V gene data show CDR1 as SGDLS and CDR2 as YYNGEE. The CDR3 is 15 residues long.

V gene TRBV19 combines with J gene TRBJ2-3; TRBD2 aligns across 13 bases. Germline values: CDR1 LNHDA, CDR2 SQIVND (reference sequence). V shed 6 bases, J shed 6 bases, and the junction held 3 bases outside the gene matches. This CDR3 is 14 amino acids long. The DNA of the CDR3 is TGTGCCAGTAGGCTGACTAGCGGGAGGGATACGCAGTATTTT. Translating it yields CASRLTSGRDTQYF. Full variable domain (outside the CDR3, taken from reference TRBV19 and TRBJ2-3): DGGITQSPKYLFRKEGQNVTLSCEQNLNHDAMYWYRQDPGQGLRLIYYSQIVNDFQKGDIAEGYSVSREKKESFPLTVTSAQKNPTAFYLCASRLTSGRDTQYFGPGTRLTVL.

In this sample, this clone is medium-sized (0.01 to 0.1%). The chain links TRBV24-1 to TRBJ1-5; unclear D gene. CDR1 and CDR2 from the germline V gene are KGHDR and SFDVKD. The CDR3 spans 13 residues. The V end lost 4 bases, the J end lost 6 bases, and 9 bases lay between the germline ends. In DNA form, the CDR3 reads TGTGCCACCAGTGACCCTGGAGGTCAGCCCCAGCATTTT. It is translated as CATSDPGGQPQHF.

This clone has only a few counts. The chain combines TRBV28 with TRBJ2-5; 7 bases are a match to TRBD1. This CDR3 is 14 amino acids long. Germline V gene lookup returns CDR1 MDHEN and CDR2 SYDVKM. V shed 10 bases and J 4 bases; nucleotides not matched to a gene: 12. The CDR3 sequence is CATVRQGLRETQYF. The DNA for the CDR3 is TGTGCCACCGTTAGACAGGGTTTGCGAGAGACCCAGTACTTC. The complete variable domain, with remaining parts taken from reference TRBV28 and TRBJ2-5, reads DVKVTQSSRYLVKRTGEKVFLECVQDMDHENMFWYRQDPGLGLRLIYFSYDVKMKEKGDIPEGYSVSREKKERFSLILESASTNQTSMYLCATVRQGLRETQYFGPGTRLLVL.

This clone is a singleton in its sample. CDR3 in amino acids: CASSQGRGPYNEQFF. CDR3 nucleotide sequence: TGTGCCAGCAGCCAAGGCCGGGGTCCTTACAATGAGCAGTTCTTC. V gene TRBV3-1 (or the pseudogene TRBV3-2) combines with J gene TRBJ2-1; a weak D match, TRBD2 (5 bases). The CDR3 has 15 amino acids. Germline CDR1 is LGHDT and CDR2 is YNNKEL (reference sequence). V lost 1 base, J lost 4 bases, and 11 bases lay in between.

The V and J genes are TRBV24-1 and TRBJ1-2; unclear D gene. V gave up 4 bases and J gave up 2 bases, with 10 bases separating them. The germline V gene encodes CDR1 KGHDR and CDR2 SFDVKD. This CDR3 is 14 amino acids long. CDR3 sequence: CATSEDGLNYGYTF. CDR3 sequence (DNA): TGTGCCACCAGTGAGGACGGACTAAACTATGGCTACACCTTC.

This chain links TRBV19 with TRBJ2-1; possible D gene TRBD1, 5 bases. Per germline, CDR1 LNHDA and CDR2 SQIVND (reference sequence). V lost 0 bases, J lost 3 bases, and 12 bases lay in between. This CDR3 has 16 amino acids. The CDR3 loop reads CASSIDGRVGYNEQFF. In nucleotides, the CDR3 is TGTGCCAGTAGTATAGACGGCAGGGTGGGCTACAATGAGCAGTTCTTC.

The sample holds one count of this clone. Sequence at one end of the junction differs from germline and may be a read error. CDR3 loop: CASEDRNSHEQYF. As DNA, the CDR3 is TGTGCCAGCGAAGACAGGAACTCCCACGAGCAGTACTTC. V and J are TRBV6-5 and TRBJ2-7; tentatively, D is TRBD1 (6 bases). Germline V gene sequence: CDR1 MNHEY, CDR2 SVGAGI. The CDR3 consists of 13 residues.